What follows are 5 T cell receptor beta chains derived from one specimen sequenced in a study of tumor-infiltrating lymphocytes in localized non-small cell lung cancer. Libraries were prepared by immunoSEQ multiplex PCR; TCRdb keeps only in-frame clonotypes and omits some of them. The profile shows 9,000 to 15,000 clones, approximately 65% of them singletons. The sample comprised uninvolved lung tissue not adjacent to the tumor. Receptors originate from a human donor with non-small cell lung cancer.

The chain carries TRBV4-3 and TRBJ1-2, with 9 bases that match TRBD1. Germline lookup yields CDR1 LGHNA and CDR2 YSLEER. The CDR3 sequence is 14 residues long. V trimming: 2 bases; J trimming: 4 bases; junction bases outside the gene matches: 2. The CDR3 loop reads CASSQTGQGYGYTF. CDR3 DNA sequence: TGCGCCAGCAGCCAAACGGGACAGGGCTATGGCTACACCTTC.

The chain uses TRBV19 and TRBJ2-7; tentatively, D is TRBD1 (6 bases). V was clipped by 8 bases and J by 0 bases, with 11 bases between them. The CDR3 sequence is 13 residues long. CDR1 is LNHDA, CDR2 SQIVND, per germline (reference sequence). The CDR3 reads CASRQEYSYEQYF. For the CDR3, the DNA is TGTGCCAGTCGACAGGAGTACTCCTACGAGCAGTACTTC.

The rearrangement links TRBV9 to TRBJ1-5, with TRBD1 matching 8 bases. This CDR3 has 15 amino acids. The V gene end was trimmed by 0 bases and the J gene end by 6 bases; junction bases not matched to a gene: 5. Per the germline V gene, CDR1 is SGDLS and CDR2 is YYNGEE. The CDR3 region has the DNA TGTGCCAGCAGCGTAGGACAGGGGTCGGGTCAGCCCCAGCATTTT. It translates to CASSVGQGSGQPQHF.

The chain uses TRBV4-3 and TRBJ2-1; possible D gene TRBD2, 6 bases. The V end was cut by 1 base, the J end by 4 bases, with 11 bases between. The CDR3 has 15 amino acids. CDR1 and CDR2 from the germline V gene are LGHNA and YSLEER. The CDR3 DNA reads TGCGCCAGCAGCCAAGGTCGAGGGAGGTACAATGAGCAGTTCTTC. As protein: CASSQGRGRYNEQFF.

The chain uses TRBV30 and TRBJ2-3, with 12 bases that match TRBD1. CDR1 is GTSNPN and CDR2 is SVGIG in the germline V gene (reference sequence). CDR3 length: 13 residues. V lost 8 bases, J lost 2 bases, and 2 bases stayed unmatched. CDR3 residues: CARGQGATDTQYF. In nucleotides, the CDR3 is TGTGCCCGGGGACAGGGGGCCACAGATACGCAGTATTTT.